The 28 T cell receptor beta chains below were found in one sample sequenced in a study of identical twins (dated by TCRdb to 2016 to 2018). The library was produced with 5' RACE. The sequencing machine was an Illumina HiSeq 2000. Through fastp at Q25 and MiXCR, TCRdb rebuilt clones from the public reads, retaining in-frame beta chains. Under each unique CDR3 protein, matching rows form one entry showing the most common genes and DNA. In this sample the table shows about 470,000 distinct CDR3 sequences, 20% to 25% of which occur a single time. The ten biggest clones cover about 2.7% of the sample. The same sample was also used in a study of T cells expressing NK-cell markers.

Sequences were obtained from CD4+ T cells sorted from blood. Receptors were obtained from a woman aged 18-35 years in good health.

This clonotype showed up many times. The chain is built from TRBV5-1 and TRBJ2-7; D may be TRBD2 (5 bases). CDR1 and CDR2 (germline): SGHRS, YFSETQ. Trimming shortened V by 1 base and J by 2 bases, and 13 bases separated the two germline ends. There are 15 residues in the CDR3. CDR3 nucleotides: TGCGCCAGCAGCTTGCGGGGTTCTGAGACCTACGAGCAGTACTTC. The encoded protein is CASSLRGSETYEQYF.

V is TRBV7-8 and J is TRBJ2-1; 9 bases map to TRBD1. This CDR3 has 17 residues. Germline CDR1 reads SGHVS; CDR2 reads FQNEAQ. The V and J ends lost 5 bases and 9 bases, in that order; junction bases with no gene match: 17. In nucleotides, the CDR3 is TGTGCCAGCAGCCCAAGAAGGGGCGATACAGGGGGCGTTGAGCAGTTCTTC. This encodes CASSPRRGDTGGVEQFF.

The V call is TRBV20-1, the J call TRBJ2-1; D may be TRBD2 (5 bases). The CDR3 is 15 amino acids. Trimming removed 3 bases from V and 6 bases from J, with 18 bases in between. Germline CDR1 DFQATT, CDR2 SNEGSKA (reference sequence). In DNA form, the CDR3 reads TGCAGTGCTAGGGTTCTAGCACGACAACTCAATGAGCAGTTCTTC. This translates into CSARVLARQLNEQFF.

This clonotype turned up a few times. The chain employs TRBV7-9 and TRBJ1-5; D is uncertain. This CDR3 has 13 amino acids. Per the germline V gene, CDR1 is SEHNR and CDR2 is FQNEAQ (reference sequence). The ends were cut back, 2 bases at V and 4 bases at J, with 6 bases in the middle. CDR3 in amino acids: CASSLRPNQPQHF. The DNA of the CDR3 is TGTGCCAGCAGCTTAAGGCCGAATCAGCCCCAGCATTTT.

V is TRBV5-1 and J is TRBJ2-7; 11 bases agree with TRBD2. The ends lost 3 bases at V and 5 bases at J; junction bases unmatched: 10. This CDR3 contains 16 residues. CDR1 is SGHRS, CDR2 YFSETQ, per germline. The CDR3 DNA is TGCGCCAGCAGCTGGGGAACTAGCGGGAGCTTGAACGAGCAGTACTTC. This codes for CASSWGTSGSLNEQYF.

This sequence joins TRBV13 and TRBJ1-2; weak D call: TRBD1 (6 bases). Trimming left V 5 bases short and J 4 bases short, with 14 bases between. The CDR3 totals 14 residues. Germline V gene data show CDR1 as PRHDT and CDR2 as FYEKMQ (reference sequence). The chain's CDR3 is CASSPTRGPYGYTF. The CDR3 coding sequence is TGTGCCAGCAGCCCAACCAGGGGACCCTATGGCTACACCTTC.

The chain is built from TRBV9 and TRBJ2-1, with TRBD1 identical over 8 bases. Germline loops: CDR1 SGDLS, CDR2 YYNGEE. The trim removed 7 bases at V and 4 bases at J, leaving 10 bases unmatched. This CDR3 region has 15 residues. In DNA, the CDR3 is TGTGCCAGCGCCGAGAGGGACAGGCTTTACAATGAGCAGTTCTTC. Protein: CASAERDRLYNEQFF.

The rearrangement links TRBV6-5 to TRBJ1-1, with D perhaps matching TRBD1 (5 bases). The V gene's germline CDR1 is MNHEY and CDR2 SVGAGI. The CDR3 is made up of 15 amino acids. The V gene lost 6 bases and the J gene lost 4 bases, with 18 bases spanning the gap. CDR3 in DNA: TGTGCCAGCAGCTACGGCGTGGGTAGGGGCACTGAAGCTTTCTTT. This codes for CASSYGVGRGTEAFF.

This sequence joins TRBV20-1 and TRBJ2-1; 10 bases are a match to TRBD1. With V trimmed by 2 bases and J by 10 bases, 2 bases remained unmatched. Germline CDR1 and CDR2: DFQATT and SNEGSKA (reference sequence). The CDR3 length is 12 residues. CDR3 region: CSARPGQGEQFF. The DNA for the CDR3 is TGCAGTGCTAGACCGGGACAGGGGGAGCAGTTCTTC.

The chain employs TRBV20-1 and TRBJ2-1, with D tentatively TRBD1 or TRBD2 (5 bases each). The germline V gene encodes CDR1 DFQATT and CDR2 SNEGSKA (reference sequence). The CDR3 length is 13 residues. CDR3 amino acids: CSQRGEVTRGQFF. CDR3 nucleotide sequence: TGCAGCCAACGAGGGGAAGTGACTCGGGGGCAGTTCTTC.

The chain's CDR3 is CASSSSQGETQYF. The DNA for the CDR3 is TGTGCCAGCAGCTCTTCGCAGGGAGAGACCCAGTACTTC. The chain is built from TRBV7-9 and TRBJ2-5; D is perhaps TRBD1 (5 bases). Germline V gene sequence: CDR1 SEHNR, CDR2 FQNEAQ (reference sequence). V shed 4 bases and J shed 4 bases, with 10 bases lying between them. The CDR3 sequence is 13 residues long.

CDR3 loop: CASSVGTLPSETQYF. The DNA of the CDR3 is TGTGCCAGCAGCGTAGGGACTCTCCCTTCGGAGACCCAGTACTTC. The chain joins TRBV7-8 to TRBJ2-5; possible D gene TRBD2, 6 bases. Between the trimmed V and J ends, which lost 5 bases and 5 bases, there was a span of 18 bases. In germline, CDR1 is SGHVS, CDR2 FQNEAQ. CDR3 length: 15 amino acids.

This clonotype was seen a few times. This sequence joins TRBV5-1 and TRBJ1-6, with 9 positions matching TRBD1. The CDR3 runs 16 residues. V shed 2 bases, J shed 5 bases, and the junction held 5 bases outside the gene matches. The germline V gene encodes CDR1 SGHRS and CDR2 YFSETQ. CDR3 in amino acids: CASSLQQGAHNSPLHF. The CDR3, as DNA: TGCGCCAGCAGCTTACAACAGGGGGCGCATAATTCACCCCTCCACTTT.

The chain couples TRBV7-9 to TRBJ1-3; a weak D match, TRBD1 (5 bases). The CDR3 totals 16 residues. Trimming left V 8 bases short and J 0 bases short, with 17 bases between. The V gene's germline CDR1 is SEHNR and CDR2 FQNEAQ (reference sequence). This CDR3 reads CASGRGQGISGNTIYF. The DNA for the CDR3 is TGTGCCAGCGGTAGAGGGCAGGGAATCTCTGGAAACACCATATATTTT. The full variable domain, rest sourced from reference TRBV7-9 and TRBJ1-3, is DTGVSQNPRHKITKRGQNVTFRCDPISEHNRLYWYRQTLGQGPEFLTYFQNEAQLEKSRLLSDRFSAERPKGSFSTLEIQRTEQGDSAMYLCASGRGQGISGNTIYFGEGSWLTVV.

Only a few counts were recorded for this clonotype. The rearrangement links TRBV2 to TRBJ2-3; TRBD1 matches at 9 bases. The CDR3 has 13 residues. V trimming: 5 bases; J trimming: 5 bases; junction bases outside the gene matches: 2. Germline CDR1 is SNHLY and CDR2 is FYNNEI. The CDR3 DNA sequence: TGTGCCAGCAGTAACAGGGGGCGAGATACGCAGTATTTT. Translated: CASSNRGRDTQYF.

This clonotype was observed a handful of times. The J gene is TRBJ1-1, the V gene TRBV5-1; a weak D match, TRBD1 (5 bases). V was shortened by 2 bases and J by 5 bases, with 13 bases between the two germline ends. CDR1 SGHRS and CDR2 YFSETQ come from the germline V gene. The CDR3 consists of 14 residues. CDR3 loop: CASSFAGLETEAFF. The CDR3 nucleotides are TGCGCCAGCAGCTTCGCAGGGTTGGAGACTGAAGCTTTCTTT.

This clonotype has more than one count but fewer than ten. The rearrangement joins TRBV9 to TRBJ1-1, with D possibly TRBD1 on 6 matching bases. Germline loops: CDR1 SGDLS, CDR2 YYNGEE. This CDR3 comprises 16 residues. Here the CDR3 reads CASAANLSRGNTEAFF. As DNA, the CDR3 is TGTGCTTCGGCTGCTAACCTAAGCAGGGGGAACACTGAAGCTTTCTTT.

This clonotype was detected ten times or more. This chain uses TRBV12-3 or TRBV12-4 with TRBJ2-7; D perhaps matches TRBD2 (6 bases). CDR3 length: 11 amino acids. The V gene lost 9 bases and the J gene lost 3 bases, with 9 bases spanning the gap. The CDR3 nucleotides read TGTGCCAGTGGGACTGACTACGAGCAGTACTTC. Amino acid sequence: CASGTDYEQYF.

Turning to this clonotype: A junction boundary mismatches the germline segment, possibly from a read error. The V gene is TRBV7-7, the J gene TRBJ2-2; D tentatively reads TRBD1 or TRBD2 (5 bases each). The CDR3 length is 14 residues. The germline CDR1 and CDR2 sequences are SSHAT and FNYEAQ (reference sequence). The chain's CDR3 is CASSSGGSPGELFF. For the CDR3, the DNA is TGTGCTAGCAGTTCTGGGGGATCCCCCGGGGAGCTGTTTTTT. Combining the CDR3 with reference TRBV7-7 and TRBJ2-2 gives the whole variable domain GAGVSQSPRYKVTKRGQDVTLRCDPISSHATLYWYQQALGQGPEFLTYFNYEAQPDKSGLPSDRFSAERPEGSISTLTIQRTEQRDSAMYRCASSSGGSPGELFFGEGSRLTVL.

The V call is TRBV7-2, the J call TRBJ2-1; no firm D call. Germline CDR1 and CDR2: SGHTA and FQGNSA. V was shortened by 5 bases and J by 0 bases, with 11 bases between the two germline ends. The CDR3 is 15 residues long. CDR3 coding DNA: TGTGCCAGCAGCCCACGGATGGGCTCCTACAATGAGCAGTTCTTC. It translates to CASSPRMGSYNEQFF.

This clonotype occurred a few times. V and J are TRBV6-4 and TRBJ2-3; D is undetermined. Germline V gene lookup returns CDR1 MRHNA and CDR2 SNTAGT. The V end was cut by 4 bases, the J end by 5 bases, with 10 bases between. The CDR3 has 13 residues. The CDR3 bases are TGTGCCAGCAGTGTGGATACTGGAGATACGCAGTATTTT. Protein: CASSVDTGDTQYF.

This clonotype has a handful of counts. Written as DNA, the CDR3 is TGTGCCAGCAGCCCTGGACTAGCGGGAGGCCTGGTGGGGTGGGGTGAGCAGTTCTTC. This encodes CASSPGLAGGLVGWGEQFF. The chain has TRBV4-2 and TRBJ2-1; 14 bases map to TRBD2. The CDR3 sequence is 19 residues long. CDR1 LGHNA and CDR2 YNFKEQ come from the germline V gene. J was trimmed by 9 bases and V by 4 bases; bases with no gene match: 17.

This clonotype was detected a few times. The V and J genes are TRBV9 and TRBJ2-1; 7 bases are a match to TRBD2. The CDR3 totals 15 residues. Germline CDR1 and CDR2: SGDLS and YYNGEE. V lost 3 bases, J lost 5 bases, and 8 bases stayed unmatched. The CDR3 DNA reads as TGTGCCAGCAGCGAGGCCGGGCGGGGGAACAATGAGCAGTTCTTC. Its translation: CASSEAGRGNNEQFF.

This clonotype showed up just a few times. The genes are TRBV20-1 and TRBJ1-4; weak D call: TRBD1 (6 bases). CDR1 is DFQATT, CDR2 SNEGSKA, per germline (reference sequence). Trimming removed 3 bases at V and 8 bases at J, with 13 bases between. CDR3 size: 13 residues. The CDR3 DNA is TGCAGTGCTAGCCTAGCCGGGACAGAAAAACTGTTTTTT. It translates to CSASLAGTEKLFF.

This clonotype was counted a few times. The V and J genes are TRBV12-3 or TRBV12-4 and TRBJ2-3; tentatively, D is TRBD1 (5 bases). This CDR3 has 15 residues. The germline V and J ends were trimmed by 6 bases and 3 bases, with 16 bases remaining between them. The CDR3 loop is CASSRTQGTTDTQYF. CDR3 DNA: TGTGCCAGCAGCCGTACGCAGGGTACAACAGATACGCAGTATTTT.

This chain uses TRBV15 with TRBJ1-6, with D uncertain. Germline V gene sequence: CDR1 LNHNV, CDR2 YYDKDF (reference sequence). CDR3 length: 15 amino acids. Trimming took off 3 bases at V and 10 bases at J, with 16 bases between the two ends. This CDR3 is CATSRGERPGSPLHF. DNA for the CDR3: TGTGCCACCAGCAGGGGCGAGAGACCGGGGTCACCCCTCCACTTT.

This clonotype was picked up a small number of times. The CDR3 region has the DNA TGTGCCAGCAGACCAGCAGGGGATCAGCCCCAGCATTTT. Its translation is CASRPAGDQPQHF. The chain joins TRBV6-2 or TRBV6-3 to TRBJ1-5, with D perhaps TRBD1 (6 bases). V lost 6 bases, J lost 5 bases, and 11 bases lay in between. The V gene's germline CDR1 is MNHEY and CDR2 SVGEGT. The CDR3 is 13 residues long.

This clonotype was detected only a few times. V and J are TRBV20-1 and TRBJ2-7, with D tentatively TRBD1 (5 bases). The CDR3 length is 12 residues. The V gene's germline CDR1 is DFQATT and CDR2 SNEGSKA (reference sequence). Trimming stripped 5 bases from V and 3 bases from J, with 11 bases between. CDR3 coding DNA: TGCAGTGCTCGACAGAACGGCTACGAGCAGTACTTC. This encodes CSARQNGYEQYF.